The present T cell receptor (beta chain) was sequenced within a study of type 1 and type 2 diabetes patients. Study context: T cells were magnetically sorted from PBMCs as CD4+ or CD8+ subsets.

Genomic DNA was the PCR template. The TCR beta CDR3 region was amplified using 30 forward and 13 reverse primers. In TCRdb, the multiplex PCR reads were re-called with MiXCR into one record per CDR3 protein. The sample holds more than 250,000 distinct CDR3 sequences, roughly 50% seen once. Looked up from germline, CDR1 is SGHVS and CDR2 is FNYEAQ. This CDR3 comprises 15 residues. Trimming stripped 1 base from V and 4 bases from J, with 10 bases between. This receptor was obtained from a man between 18 and 35 years old with type 2 diabetes. The chain couples TRBV7-6 to TRBJ2-2; D remains unclear. Sample: peripheral blood mononuclear cells (PBMCs). The CDR3 loop is CASSLVLEATGELFF. The CDR3 DNA reads TGTGCCAGCAGCTTAGTACTCGAAGCCACCGGGGAGCTGTTTTTT.